The T cell receptor (beta chain) described here comes from a study of Graves' ophthalmopathy and Graves' hyperthyroidism. Across the study: The collection of peripheral blood took place at initial diagnosis, before any treatment.

The TCR beta CDR3 regions underwent amplification from RNA transcripts. Second-round multiplex PCR came after a first-round RT-PCR that employed HTBI primers. TCRdb independently ran MiXCR on the multiplex PCR reads; one entry per CDR3 protein. The sample contains approximately 640,000 distinct CDR3 sequences, 35% to 50% of which appear only once. This clonotype was seen ten or more times. The V gene's germline CDR1 is SNHLY and CDR2 FYNNEI. The CDR3 is made up of 16 amino acids. V was cut by 1 base and J by 0 bases, with 10 bases left in between. Lactation, pregnancy, uncontrolled infections and other autoimmune diseases were all grounds for excluding patients. The diagnosis was founded upon clinical symptoms, serum thyroxine, TRAb, thyroid ultrasound and orbital computed tomography.

The sample was peripheral blood. The chain employs TRBV2 and TRBJ1-5; D call uncertain. This TCR derives from an adult man with Graves' ophthalmopathy. CDR3 region: CASSEGATYSNQPQHF. CDR3 DNA sequence: TGTGCCAGCAGTGAAGGGGCAACTTATAGCAATCAGCCCCAGCATTTT.